The present TCR beta chain was sequenced within a study of blood T cell repertoires in COVID-19 (dated by TCRdb to between 2020 and 2021). For context, the study as a whole: Samples covering the acute and convalescent phases of COVID-19 were provided by collaborators in the United States, Italy and Spain. The material from the prospective study consisted of cDNA or gDNA derived from T cells, B-cell-depleted T cells, or PBMCs. Deeply sampled blood TCRbeta repertoires from subjects exposed to, actively infected with, or recovered from COVID-19 were included in the dataset. The repertoires were released in a freely available public database intended as a resource for research on the immune response to SARS-CoV-2. The samples were drawn from the first 160 participants of the ongoing ImmuneRACE study and from 1,254 subjects provided by 6 global collaborators. The sample metadata nearly always contained a de-identified subject ID, COVID-19 status, age in years and sex. HLA class I and class II types, where available, came from metadata supplied by the sample provider rather than from assay-based typing.

A note on this clone: Its specific antigen is unknown. One base away there is no much larger clone; base qualities are not given.

TCRbeta CDR3 regions were amplified from genomic DNA by means of the immunoSEQ Assay, a bias-controlled multiplex PCR. The authors processed their data as follows. The number of nucleated cells in each sample was estimated by amplification of reference gene primers within the assay. To quantify the absolute abundance of each unique TCRbeta CDR3 rearrangement, sequence reads were collapsed and filtered. For each sample, productive Simpson clonality was calculated by taking the square root of Simpson's diversity index across productive rearrangements. TCRdb took this table from immuneACCESS and kept in-frame rearrangements with V and J called. Such tables lack part of the clones; where checked against another copy, unresolved V genes explain under half of the gap, and the rest is unexplained. V and J calls and clone size are as listed in that table; D and trimming were resolved from the DNA. The sample table holds some 160,000 clones, of which about 80% were seen once. The ten largest make up roughly 10% of the sample.

Collaborating institutions collected whole blood in K2EDTA tubes following their own protocols. For TCRbeta analysis, collaborator samples were shipped as frozen whole blood, as isolated PBMCs, or as DNA extracted from either sample type. V drops 2 bases and J drops 7 bases, leaving 8 bases in between. From a lookup of the germline V gene (reference sequence), CDR1 and CDR2 are SEHNR and FQNEAQ. Including cysteine and phenylalanine, the CDR3 has 12 amino acids. Only the CDR3 region is kept as DNA, spanning 36 bases read in frame from base 1. Overall study results and their limits: How much clinical and demographic metadata was included differed by source and by participant, and the metadata was provided uncurated.

The sequenced sample was peripheral blood. The sequence was collected from a man aged 65-85 years with active or convalescent COVID-19. The V and J segments used are TRBV7-9 and TRBJ1-2; the D segment cannot be called with confidence. The nucleotide sequence reads TGTGCCAGCAGCTTAAATAACGGTGGCTACACCTTC. Translated, it gives CASSLNNGGYTF.